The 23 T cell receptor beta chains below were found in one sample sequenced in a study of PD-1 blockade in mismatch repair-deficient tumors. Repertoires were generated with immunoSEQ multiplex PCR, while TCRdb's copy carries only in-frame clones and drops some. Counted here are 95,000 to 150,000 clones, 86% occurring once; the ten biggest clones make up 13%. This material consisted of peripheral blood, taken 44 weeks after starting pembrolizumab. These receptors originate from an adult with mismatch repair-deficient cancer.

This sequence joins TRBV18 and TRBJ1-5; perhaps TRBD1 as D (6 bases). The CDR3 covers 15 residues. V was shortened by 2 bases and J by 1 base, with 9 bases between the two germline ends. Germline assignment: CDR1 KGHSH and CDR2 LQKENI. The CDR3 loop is CASSPEGGSNQPQHF. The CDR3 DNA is TGTGCCAGCTCACCAGAGGGGGGGAGCAATCAGCCCCAGCATTTT.

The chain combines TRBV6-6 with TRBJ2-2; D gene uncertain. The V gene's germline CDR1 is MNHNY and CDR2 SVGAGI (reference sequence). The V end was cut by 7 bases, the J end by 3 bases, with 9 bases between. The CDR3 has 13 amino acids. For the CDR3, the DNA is TGTGCCAGCACCCCTCTAGACACCGGGGAGCTGTTTTTT. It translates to CASTPLDTGELFF.

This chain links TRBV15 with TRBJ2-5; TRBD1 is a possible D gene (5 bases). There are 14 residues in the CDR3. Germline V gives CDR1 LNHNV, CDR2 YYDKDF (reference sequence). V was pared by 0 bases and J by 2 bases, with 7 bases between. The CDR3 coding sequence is TGTGCCACCAGCAGAGATCCAGGGCAAGAGACCCAGTACTTC. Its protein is CATSRDPGQETQYF.

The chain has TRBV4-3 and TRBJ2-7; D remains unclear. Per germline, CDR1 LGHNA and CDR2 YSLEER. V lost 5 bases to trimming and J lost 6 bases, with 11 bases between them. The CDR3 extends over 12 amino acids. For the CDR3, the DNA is TGCGCCAGCAGCGAAGTAGCTGGCGAGCAGTACTTC. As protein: CASSEVAGEQYF.

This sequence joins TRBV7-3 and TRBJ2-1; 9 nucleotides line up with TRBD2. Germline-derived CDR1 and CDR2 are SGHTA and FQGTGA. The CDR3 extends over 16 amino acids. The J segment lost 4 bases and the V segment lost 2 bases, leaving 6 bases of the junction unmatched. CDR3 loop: CASSLGAGGSYNEQFF. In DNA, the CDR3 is TGTGCCAGCAGCTTAGGGGCGGGAGGGTCATACAATGAGCAGTTCTTC.

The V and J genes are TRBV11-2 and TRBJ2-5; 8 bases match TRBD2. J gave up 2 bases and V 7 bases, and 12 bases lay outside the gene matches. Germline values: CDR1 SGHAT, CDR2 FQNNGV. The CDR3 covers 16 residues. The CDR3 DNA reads TGTGCCAGCAACCTGATAAGTAGCGGGATACAAGAGACCCAGTACTTC. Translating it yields CASNLISSGIQETQYF.

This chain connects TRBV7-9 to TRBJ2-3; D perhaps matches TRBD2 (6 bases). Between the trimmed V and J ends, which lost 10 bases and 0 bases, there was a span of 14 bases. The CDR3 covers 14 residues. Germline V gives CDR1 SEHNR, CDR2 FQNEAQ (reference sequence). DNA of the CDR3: TGTGCCAACGGTGGGGAGGATAGCACAGATACGCAGTATTTT. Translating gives CANGGEDSTDTQYF.

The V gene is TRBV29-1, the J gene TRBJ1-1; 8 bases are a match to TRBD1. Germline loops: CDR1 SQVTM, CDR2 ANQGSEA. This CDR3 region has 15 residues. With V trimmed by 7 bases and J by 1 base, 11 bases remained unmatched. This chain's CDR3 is CSGTRTGSRNTEAFF. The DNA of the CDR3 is TGCAGCGGGACCAGGACAGGGTCTCGGAACACTGAAGCTTTCTTT.

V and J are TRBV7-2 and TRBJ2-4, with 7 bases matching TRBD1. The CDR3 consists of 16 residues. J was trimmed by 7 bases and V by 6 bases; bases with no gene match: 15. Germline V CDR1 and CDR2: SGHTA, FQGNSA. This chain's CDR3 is CASRLPVVQGDNIQYF. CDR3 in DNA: TGTGCCAGCAGACTACCGGTCGTGCAGGGGGACAACATTCAGTACTTC.

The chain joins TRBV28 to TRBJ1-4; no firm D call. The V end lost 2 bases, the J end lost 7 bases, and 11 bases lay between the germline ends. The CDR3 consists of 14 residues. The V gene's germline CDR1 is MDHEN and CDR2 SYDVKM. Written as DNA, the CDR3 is TGTGCCAGCAGTTTAGCTGGGGTAATTGAAAAACTGTTTTTT. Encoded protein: CASSLAGVIEKLFF.

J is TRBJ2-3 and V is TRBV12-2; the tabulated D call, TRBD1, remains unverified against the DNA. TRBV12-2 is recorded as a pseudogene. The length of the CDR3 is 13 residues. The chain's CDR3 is CASRLTGIDTQYF. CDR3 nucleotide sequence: TGTGCAAGTCGCTTAACAGGGATAGATACGCAGTATTTT.

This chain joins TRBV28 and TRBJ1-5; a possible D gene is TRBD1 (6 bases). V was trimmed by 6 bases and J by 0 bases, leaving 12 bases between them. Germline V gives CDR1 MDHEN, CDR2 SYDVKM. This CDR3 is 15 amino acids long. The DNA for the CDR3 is TGTGCCAGCAGAGGACAGATGAATAGCAATCAGCCCCAGCATTTT. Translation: CASRGQMNSNQPQHF. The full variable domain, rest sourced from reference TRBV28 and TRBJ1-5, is DVKVTQSSRYLVKRTGEKVFLECVQDMDHENMFWYRQDPGLGLRLIYFSYDVKMKEKGDIPEGYSVSREKKERFSLILESASTNQTSMYLCASRGQMNSNQPQHFGDGTRLSIL.

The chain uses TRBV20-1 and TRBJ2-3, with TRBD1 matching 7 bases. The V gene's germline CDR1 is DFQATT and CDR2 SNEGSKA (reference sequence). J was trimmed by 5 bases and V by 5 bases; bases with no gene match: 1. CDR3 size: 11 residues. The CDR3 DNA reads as TGCAGTGCTGACAGGGAAGATACGCAGTATTTT. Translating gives CSADREDTQYF.

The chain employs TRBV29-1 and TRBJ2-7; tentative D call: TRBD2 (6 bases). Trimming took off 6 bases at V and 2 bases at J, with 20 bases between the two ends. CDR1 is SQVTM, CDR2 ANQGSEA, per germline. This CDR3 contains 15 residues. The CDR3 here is CSVMFTGTGAYEQYF. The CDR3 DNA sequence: TGCAGCGTGATGTTCACCGGGACGGGAGCCTACGAGCAGTACTTC.

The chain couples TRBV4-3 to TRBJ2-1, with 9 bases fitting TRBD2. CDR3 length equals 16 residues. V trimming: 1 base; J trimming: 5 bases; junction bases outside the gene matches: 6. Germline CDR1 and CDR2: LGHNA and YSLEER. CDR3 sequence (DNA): TGCGCCAGCAGCCAAGCCGGGACTAGCACCCACAATGAGCAGTTCTTC. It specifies CASSQAGTSTHNEQFF.

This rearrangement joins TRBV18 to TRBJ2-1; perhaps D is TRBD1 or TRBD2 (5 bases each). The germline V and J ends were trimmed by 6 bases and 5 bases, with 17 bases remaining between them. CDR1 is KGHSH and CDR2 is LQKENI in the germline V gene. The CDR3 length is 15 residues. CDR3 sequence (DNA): TGTGCCAGCTCTCTCATAGGGGACCGGAACAATGAGCAGTTCTTC. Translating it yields CASSLIGDRNNEQFF.

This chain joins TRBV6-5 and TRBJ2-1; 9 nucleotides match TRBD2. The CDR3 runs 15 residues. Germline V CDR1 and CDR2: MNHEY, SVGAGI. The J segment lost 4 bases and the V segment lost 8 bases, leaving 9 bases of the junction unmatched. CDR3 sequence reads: CASQNSGSKYNEQFF. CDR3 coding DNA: TGTGCCAGCCAAAATAGCGGGAGTAAGTACAATGAGCAGTTCTTC.

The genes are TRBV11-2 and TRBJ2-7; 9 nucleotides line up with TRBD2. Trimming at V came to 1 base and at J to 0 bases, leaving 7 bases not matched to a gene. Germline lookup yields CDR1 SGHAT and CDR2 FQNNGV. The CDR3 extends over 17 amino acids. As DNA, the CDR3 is TGTGCCAGCAGCTTAGGGTATAGCGGGAGTATCTCCTACGAGCAGTACTTC. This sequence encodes CASSLGYSGSISYEQYF.

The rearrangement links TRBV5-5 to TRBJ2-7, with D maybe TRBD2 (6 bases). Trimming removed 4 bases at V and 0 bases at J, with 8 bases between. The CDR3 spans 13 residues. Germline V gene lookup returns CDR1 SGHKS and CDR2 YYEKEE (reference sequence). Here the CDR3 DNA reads TGTGCCAGCAGCGGCGGGGACTCCTACGAGCAGTACTTC. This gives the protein CASSGGDSYEQYF.

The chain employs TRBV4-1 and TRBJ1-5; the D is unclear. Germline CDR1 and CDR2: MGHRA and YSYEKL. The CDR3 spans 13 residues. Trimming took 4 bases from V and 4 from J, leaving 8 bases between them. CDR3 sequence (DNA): TGCGCCAGCAGCCCGATGACTAATCAGCCCCAGCATTTT. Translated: CASSPMTNQPQHF.

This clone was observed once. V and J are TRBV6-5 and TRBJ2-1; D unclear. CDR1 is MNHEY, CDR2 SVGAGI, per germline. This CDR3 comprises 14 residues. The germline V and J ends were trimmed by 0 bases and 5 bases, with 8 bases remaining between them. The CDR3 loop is CASSYSGSNNEQFF. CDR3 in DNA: TGTGCCAGCAGTTACTCGGGATCCAACAATGAGCAGTTCTTC.

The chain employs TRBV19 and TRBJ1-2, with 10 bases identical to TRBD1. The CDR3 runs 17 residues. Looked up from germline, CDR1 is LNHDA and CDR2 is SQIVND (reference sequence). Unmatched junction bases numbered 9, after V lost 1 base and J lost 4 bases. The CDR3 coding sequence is TGTGCCAGTAGTATAGGGCGCCCGGGACAGGGGATCTATGGCTACACCTTC. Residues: CASSIGRPGQGIYGYTF.

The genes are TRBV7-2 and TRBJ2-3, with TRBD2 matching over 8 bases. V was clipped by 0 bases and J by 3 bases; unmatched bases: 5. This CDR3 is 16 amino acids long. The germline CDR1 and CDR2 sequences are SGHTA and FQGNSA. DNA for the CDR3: TGTGCCAGCAGCTTAGCCAGCGGGAGTTGGACAGATACGCAGTATTTT. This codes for CASSLASGSWTDTQYF.